This TCR beta chain appears in the sequencing data of a study of OX40 agonist ivuxolimab in advanced cancers. Study-level information: Given to patients was ivuxolimab, an agonistic anti-OX40 (CD134) antibody.

This table comes from immunoSEQ multiplex PCR, and its TCRdb copy is limited to in-frame clones, with some not included. The sample consists of fewer than 85,000 clones, about 88% of them appearing once. The TCR was taken from an adult with an advanced solid tumor such as melanoma, head and neck, liver or kidney cancer. This material consisted of CD4+ or CD8+ T cells sorted from blood, taken in a trial of the OX40 agonist ivuxolimab.

CDR3 sequence: CASTGTSGRSSYNEQFF. The CDR3 coding sequence is TGTGCCAGCACCGGGACTAGCGGGAGGAGCTCCTACAATGAGCAGTTCTTC. The J gene is TRBJ2-1, the V gene TRBV27; 15 nucleotides line up with TRBD2. Trimming removed 7 bases from V and 0 bases from J; junction bases left unmatched: 4. CDR1 is MNHEY, CDR2 SMNVEV, per germline (reference sequence). The CDR3 has 17 amino acids.